The 29 T cell receptor beta chains below were found in one sample sequenced in a study of technical replicates of blood from four donors. Data came from immunoSEQ multiplex PCR; TCRdb stores just in-frame clones and leaves some out. There are about 79,000 clones in the sample; 80% to 95% occur only once, and approximately 0.4% lies in the top ten. The sequencing input was T cells isolated from PBMCs. The receptors come from a human donor in good health. Some clones in this sample may be carry-over from other donors' samples.

This clone was picked up a small number of times. The genes are TRBV28 and TRBJ1-1, with D possibly matching TRBD1 (6 bases). The CDR3 length is 13 residues. Germline V CDR1 and CDR2: MDHEN, SYDVKM. V was shortened by 8 bases and J by 1 base, with 11 bases between the two germline ends. CDR3 coding DNA: TGTGCCAGCGACCAGGGGTGGAACACTGAAGCTTTCTTT. Translation gives CASDQGWNTEAFF.

The gene calls are TRBV9 and TRBJ2-1; the D gene is possibly TRBD2 (6 bases). The CDR3 extends over 15 amino acids. Per germline, CDR1 SGDLS and CDR2 YYNGEE. Trimming cost V 0 bases and J 4 bases, with 11 bases left between them. CDR3 sequence reads: CASSVGGGKYNEQFF. The CDR3 coding sequence is TGTGCCAGCAGCGTAGGCGGCGGGAAATACAATGAGCAGTTCTTC. Filled out from reference TRBV9 and TRBJ2-1, the complete variable domain reads DSGVTQTPKHLITATGQRVTLRCSPRSGDLSVYWYQQSLDQGLQFLIQYYNGEERAKGNILERFSAQQFPDLHSELNLSSLELGDSALYFCASSVGGGKYNEQFFGPGTRLTVL.

The V and J genes are TRBV6-5 and TRBJ2-7; 8 nucleotides align to TRBD2. V shed 3 bases, J shed 7 bases, and the junction held 11 bases outside the gene matches. The CDR3 sequence is 15 residues long. Germline V lookup: CDR1 MNHEY, CDR2 SVGAGI. Here the CDR3 DNA reads TGTGCCAGCAGTTATAGGACGGGAGGGCAAGGGGAGCAGTACTTC. This encodes CASSYRTGGQGEQYF.

The chain combines TRBV15 with TRBJ2-4; tentative D call: TRBD1 (5 bases). Trimming left V 5 bases short and J 5 bases short, with 13 bases between. Germline V gives CDR1 LNHNV, CDR2 YYDKDF (reference sequence). The CDR3 contains 14 residues. The CDR3 region has the DNA TGTGCCACCAGCCCGCAGGGATCGGAAAACATTCAGTACTTC. Translating it yields CATSPQGSENIQYF.

The gene calls are TRBV10-3 and TRBJ1-2, with 7 bases aligning to TRBD1. This CDR3 comprises 11 residues. Trimming took 4 bases from V and 8 from J; bases not matched to a gene: 1. Germline V gene lookup returns CDR1 ENHRY and CDR2 SYGVKD. In nucleotides, the CDR3 is TGTGCCATCAGTGCACAGGGGGGCTACACCTTC. Translating gives CAISAQGGYTF.

CDR3 sequence (DNA): TGTGCCAGCAGCTTAGGGGGGGGTATCGGGAGCACAGATACGCAGTATTTT. It is translated as CASSLGGGIGSTDTQYF. The rearrangement uses TRBV7-3 and TRBJ2-3, with 7 bases fitting TRBD2. The CDR3 is 17 amino acids. Germline loops: CDR1 SGHTA, CDR2 FQGTGA. J lost 0 bases, V lost 2 bases, and 8 bases had no gene match.

V and J are TRBV19 and TRBJ1-2, with D possibly being TRBD1 (6 bases). Germline CDR1 LNHDA, CDR2 SQIVND (reference sequence). V lost 6 bases to trimming and J lost 4 bases, with 15 bases between them. The CDR3 runs to 14 residues. Here the CDR3 DNA reads TGTGCCAGTAGCGCAGGGGACACCCTCTATGGCTACACCTTC. Protein sequence: CASSAGDTLYGYTF.

V is TRBV25-1 and J is TRBJ1-4; no definite D call. The germline gives CDR1 MGHDK, CDR2 SYGVNS. V was shortened by 2 bases and J by 3 bases, with 19 bases between the two germline ends. The CDR3 runs 18 residues. This CDR3 reads CASSEPKRTGGSNEKLFF. In nucleotides, the CDR3 is TGTGCCAGCAGTGAACCCAAACGGACGGGCGGGTCTAATGAAAAACTGTTTTTT.

This clone has only one observation. The rearrangement uses TRBV11-2 and TRBJ1-2; 7 bases agree with TRBD1. The CDR3 length is 13 residues. The V gene's germline CDR1 is SGHAT and CDR2 FQNNGV. The V and J ends lost 2 bases and 4 bases, in that order; junction bases with no gene match: 1. In DNA, the CDR3 is TGTGCCAGCAGCTTACAGGGGGGCTATGGCTACACCTTC. Its translation: CASSLQGGYGYTF.

The chain joins TRBV27 to TRBJ1-1; D not resolved. There are 14 residues in the CDR3. CDR1 and CDR2 (germline): MNHEY, SMNVEV (reference sequence). V was trimmed by 0 bases and J by 1 base, leaving 6 bases between them. The CDR3 coding sequence is TGTGCCAGCAGTTTATCCCCCCGGAACACTGAAGCTTTCTTT. Its protein product is CASSLSPRNTEAFF.

The count of this clone is one. V usage is TRBV2 and J usage is TRBJ2-1; unclear D gene. V was trimmed by 8 bases and J by 0 bases, leaving 5 bases between them. This CDR3 has 12 amino acids. CDR1 and CDR2 (germline): SNHLY, FYNNEI. CDR3: CASYSSYNEQFF. In DNA form, the CDR3 reads TGTGCCAGCTACAGCTCCTACAATGAGCAGTTCTTC.

The rearrangement links TRBV19 to TRBJ1-2, with D hard to call. This CDR3 spans 12 amino acids. Germline CDR1 and CDR2: LNHDA and SQIVND (reference sequence). V lost 6 bases to trimming and J lost 3 bases, with 8 bases between them. The CDR3 loop reads CASRSDHYGYTF. CDR3 in DNA: TGTGCCAGTAGGAGTGATCACTATGGCTACACCTTC.

This clone has just one count. The J gene is TRBJ2-7, the V gene TRBV6-6; 10 nucleotides agree with TRBD1. Germline V gives CDR1 MNHNY, CDR2 SVGAGI (reference sequence). The V gene end was trimmed by 5 bases and the J gene end by 3 bases; junction bases not matched to a gene: 1. This CDR3 has 13 residues. The CDR3 protein is CASSRDRGYEQYF. CDR3 nucleotides: TGTGCCAGCAGTCGGGACAGGGGCTACGAGCAGTACTTC.

The V gene is TRBV7-9, the J gene TRBJ2-7; maybe TRBD2 (6 bases). The CDR3 is made up of 15 amino acids. CDR1 is SEHNR and CDR2 is FQNEAQ in the germline V gene (reference sequence). V lost 4 bases to trimming and J lost 3 bases, with 16 bases between them. The DNA for the CDR3 is TGTGCCAGCAGCTCCACGGCTGGGCGGGACTACGAGCAGTACTTC. Encoded protein: CASSSTAGRDYEQYF.

The V and J genes are TRBV4-3 and TRBJ1-2; TRBD1 aligns across 7 bases. J was trimmed by 2 bases and V by 0 bases; bases with no gene match: 3. The germline V gene encodes CDR1 LGHNA and CDR2 YSLEER. This CDR3 region has 15 residues. The CDR3 bases are TGCGCCAGCAGCCAAGATGTAGGGGGCAACTATGGCTACACCTTC. Its protein product is CASSQDVGGNYGYTF.

This clone was recorded only once. The V and J genes are TRBV25-1 and TRBJ1-2; D gene unclear. The germline V gene encodes CDR1 MGHDK and CDR2 SYGVNS. The length of the CDR3 is 14 residues. Trimming removed 4 bases from V and 4 bases from J, with 13 bases in between. The CDR3 reads CASSAQSAGYGYTF. In nucleotides, the CDR3 is TGTGCCAGCAGTGCACAGTCGGCTGGCTATGGCTACACCTTC.

This chain joins TRBV5-5 and TRBJ1-1; no definite D call. Germline values: CDR1 SGHKS, CDR2 YYEKEE (reference sequence). Trimming shortened V by 0 bases and J by 2 bases, and 8 bases separated the two germline ends. CDR3 length: 14 residues. The CDR3 nucleotides read TGTGCCAGCAGCTTGGGCTGGGCCAACACTGAAGCTTTCTTT. Protein: CASSLGWANTEAFF.

The J gene is TRBJ2-2, the V gene TRBV7-2; D unclear. The V gene's germline CDR1 is SGHTA and CDR2 FQGNSA. This CDR3 comprises 12 residues. Deletions cut 2 bases from V and 5 bases from J, with 3 bases between. The CDR3 region is CASSLSTGELFF. CDR3 in DNA: TGTGCCAGCAGCTTATCAACCGGGGAGCTGTTTTTT.

This sequence joins TRBV4-3 and TRBJ1-1; no clear D. The CDR3 has 13 amino acids. Germline V gene sequence: CDR1 LGHNA, CDR2 YSLEER. Trimming left V 1 base short and J 4 bases short, with 7 bases between. Here the CDR3 DNA reads TGCGCCAGCAGCCAAGTGGTTAGCACTGAAGCTTTCTTT. This translates into CASSQVVSTEAFF.

CDR3 amino acids: CASRNSYDGELFF. As DNA, the CDR3 is TGTGCCAGCAGGAACAGTTATGACGGGGAGCTGTTTTTT. This rearrangement joins TRBV28 to TRBJ2-2; D uncertain. Germline CDR1 is MDHEN and CDR2 is SYDVKM. Trimming removed 6 bases from V and 7 bases from J, with 12 bases in between. CDR3 length equals 13 residues.

This chain links TRBV6-5 with TRBJ2-7; D not resolved. The CDR3 runs to 14 residues. Per germline, CDR1 MNHEY and CDR2 SVGAGI. V was trimmed by 7 bases and J by 7 bases, leaving 20 bases between them. The CDR3 DNA sequence: TGTGCCAGCATCTCACAGTGGAACCCTGGGGAGCAGTACTTC. Residues: CASISQWNPGEQYF.

The chain recombines TRBV27 with TRBJ2-5; D possibly corresponds to TRBD2 (5 bases). Germline V gene sequence: CDR1 MNHEY, CDR2 SMNVEV (reference sequence). V lost 2 bases to trimming and J lost 4 bases, with 11 bases between them. The CDR3 loop spans 14 amino acids. The CDR3 DNA is TGTGCCAGCAGTTTAAACACCGGGATAGAGACCCAGTACTTC. Residues: CASSLNTGIETQYF.

The gene calls are TRBV27 and TRBJ2-2; 12 bases are shared with TRBD2. With V trimmed by 6 bases and J by 1 base, 3 bases remained unmatched. The CDR3 covers 16 residues. Germline CDR1 MNHEY, CDR2 SMNVEV (reference sequence). The CDR3 region has the DNA TGTGCCAGCAGGAGGACTAGCGGGAAGAACACCGGGGAGCTGTTTTTT. The encoded protein is CASRRTSGKNTGELFF.

V gene TRBV27 combines with J gene TRBJ1-2; D gene ambiguous. V was shortened by 11 bases and J by 8 bases, with 6 bases between the two germline ends. This CDR3 has 8 amino acids. Germline V gene sequence: CDR1 MNHEY, CDR2 SMNVEV (reference sequence). As DNA, the CDR3 is TGTGCCGCACGGGGCTACACCTTC. Its protein is CAARGYTF.

The chain uses TRBV6-1 and TRBJ1-1; maybe TRBD1 (6 bases). The CDR3 extends over 14 amino acids. Germline assignment: CDR1 MNHNS and CDR2 SASEGT. Trimming cost V 5 bases and J 2 bases, with 12 bases left between them. The CDR3 loop reads CASSSTGSNTEAFF. In DNA form, the CDR3 reads TGTGCCAGCAGTTCTACAGGGAGTAACACTGAAGCTTTCTTT.

The chain joins TRBV6-5 to TRBJ1-1; no firm D call. The CDR3 spans 12 residues. The V end lost 6 bases, the J end lost 1 base, and 6 bases lay between the germline ends. Per germline, CDR1 MNHEY and CDR2 SVGAGI. This chain's CDR3 is CASSAQNTEAFF. In nucleotides, the CDR3 is TGTGCCAGCAGCGCGCAGAACACTGAAGCTTTCTTT.

This rearrangement joins TRBV30 to TRBJ2-2; 7 bases line up with TRBD1. Unmatched junction bases numbered 2, after V lost 4 bases and J lost 3 bases. There are 13 residues in the CDR3. Germline CDR1 and CDR2: GTSNPN and SVGIG (reference sequence). The CDR3: CAWMGQHTGELFF. The CDR3 DNA sequence: TGTGCCTGGATGGGACAGCACACCGGGGAGCTGTTTTTT.

The genes are TRBV11-1 and TRBJ2-7, with 13 bases lining up with TRBD2. V dropped 5 bases and J dropped 3; count of bases not matched to a gene: 1. The V gene's germline CDR1 is SGHAT and CDR2 FQDESV (reference sequence). The length of the CDR3 is 14 residues. CDR3 coding DNA: TGTGCCAGCAGCGGACTAGCGGGGGACTACGAGCAGTACTTC. It specifies CASSGLAGDYEQYF. The full variable domain, in which reference TRBV11-1 and TRBJ2-7 provide the parts outside the CDR3, is EAEVAQSPRYKITEKSQAVAFWCDPISGHATLYWYRQILGQGPELLVQFQDESVVDDSQLPKDRFSAERLKGVDSTLKIQPAELGDSAMYLCASSGLAGDYEQYFGPGTRLTVT.

V and J are TRBV15 and TRBJ2-3; maybe TRBD1 (5 bases). V lost 6 bases and J lost 4, with 14 bases in between. Germline loops: CDR1 LNHNV, CDR2 YYDKDF (reference sequence). This CDR3 spans 14 amino acids. CDR3 protein: CATRLPTAPDTQYF. The CDR3 nucleotides read TGTGCCACCAGACTTCCGACAGCCCCAGATACGCAGTATTTT. The full variable domain, rest sourced from reference TRBV15 and TRBJ2-3, is DAMVIQNPRYQVTQFGKPVTLSCSQTLNHNVMYWYQQKSSQAPKLLFHYYDKDFNNEADTPDNFQSRRPNTSFCFLDIRSPGLGDTAMYLCATRLPTAPDTQYFGPGTRLTVL.